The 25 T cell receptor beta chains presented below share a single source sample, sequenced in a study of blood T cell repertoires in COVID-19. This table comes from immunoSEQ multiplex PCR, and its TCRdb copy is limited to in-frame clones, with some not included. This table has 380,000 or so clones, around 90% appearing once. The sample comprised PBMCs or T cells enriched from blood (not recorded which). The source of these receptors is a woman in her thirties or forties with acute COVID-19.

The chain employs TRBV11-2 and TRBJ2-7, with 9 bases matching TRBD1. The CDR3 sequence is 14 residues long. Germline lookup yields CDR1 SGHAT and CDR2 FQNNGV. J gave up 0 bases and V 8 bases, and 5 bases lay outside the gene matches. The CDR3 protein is CASQTGGNSYEQYF. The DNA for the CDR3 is TGTGCCAGCCAAACAGGGGGCAACTCCTACGAGCAGTACTTC.

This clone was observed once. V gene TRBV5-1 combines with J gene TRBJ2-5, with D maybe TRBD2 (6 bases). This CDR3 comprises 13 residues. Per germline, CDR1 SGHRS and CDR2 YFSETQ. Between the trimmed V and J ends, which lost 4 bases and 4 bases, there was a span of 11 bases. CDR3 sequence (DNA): TGCGCCAGCAGCATCCAGGGAGGAGAGACCCAGTACTTC. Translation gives CASSIQGGETQYF.

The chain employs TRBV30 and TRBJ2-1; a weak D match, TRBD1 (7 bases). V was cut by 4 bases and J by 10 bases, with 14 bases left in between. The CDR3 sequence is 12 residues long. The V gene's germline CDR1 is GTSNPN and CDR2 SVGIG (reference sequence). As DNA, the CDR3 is TGTGCCTGGACCGGGGGACAGACAGAGCAGTTCTTC. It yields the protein CAWTGGQTEQFF.

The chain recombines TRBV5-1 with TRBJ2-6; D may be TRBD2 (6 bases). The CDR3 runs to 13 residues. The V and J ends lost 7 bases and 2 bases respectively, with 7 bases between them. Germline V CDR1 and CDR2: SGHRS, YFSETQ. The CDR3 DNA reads TGCGCCAGCCGGGAGCCTGGGGCCAACGTCCTGACTTTC. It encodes CASREPGANVLTF.

Here the CDR3 DNA reads TGTGCCAGCAGCCGAGGACTAGCGGGGGTAGATACGCAGTATTTT. Translated: CASSRGLAGVDTQYF. The rearrangement uses TRBV11-2 and TRBJ2-3, with 13 bases fitting TRBD2. This CDR3 region has 15 residues. Per germline, CDR1 SGHAT and CDR2 FQNNGV. V lost 5 bases and J lost 5; bases outside the gene matches: 4.

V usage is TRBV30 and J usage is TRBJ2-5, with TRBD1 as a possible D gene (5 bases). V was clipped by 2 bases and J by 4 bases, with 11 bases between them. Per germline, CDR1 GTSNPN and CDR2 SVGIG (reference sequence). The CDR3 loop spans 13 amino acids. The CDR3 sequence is CAWSRRGRETQYF. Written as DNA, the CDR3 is TGTGCCTGGAGTAGAAGGGGTAGAGAGACCCAGTACTTC.

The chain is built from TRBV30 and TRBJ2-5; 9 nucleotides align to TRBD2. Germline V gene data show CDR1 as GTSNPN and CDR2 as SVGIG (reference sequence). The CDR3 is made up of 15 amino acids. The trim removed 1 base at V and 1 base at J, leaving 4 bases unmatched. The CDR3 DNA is TGTGCCTGGAGTGATAGCGGGGGCCTCCAAGAGACCCAGTACTTC. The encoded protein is CAWSDSGGLQETQYF.

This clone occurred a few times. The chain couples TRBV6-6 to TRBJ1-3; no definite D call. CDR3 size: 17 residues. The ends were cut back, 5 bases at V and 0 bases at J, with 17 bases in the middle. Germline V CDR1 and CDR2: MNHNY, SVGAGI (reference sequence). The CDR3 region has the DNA TGTGCCAGCAGTCGGTTTTCGGGGATTTACTCTGGAAACACCATATATTTT. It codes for CASSRFSGIYSGNTIYF.

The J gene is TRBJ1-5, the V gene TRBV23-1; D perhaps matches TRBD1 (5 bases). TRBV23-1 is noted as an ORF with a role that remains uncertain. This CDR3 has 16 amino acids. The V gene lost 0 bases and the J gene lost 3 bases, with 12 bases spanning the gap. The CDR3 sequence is CASSQSEGRFNQPQHF. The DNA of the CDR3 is TGCGCCAGCAGTCAATCGGAGGGACGGTTCAATCAGCCCCAGCATTTT.

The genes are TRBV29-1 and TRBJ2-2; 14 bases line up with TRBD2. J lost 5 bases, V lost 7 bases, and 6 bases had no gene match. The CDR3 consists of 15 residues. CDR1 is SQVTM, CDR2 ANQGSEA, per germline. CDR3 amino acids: CSAKRTSGGTGELFF. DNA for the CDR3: TGCAGCGCTAAGAGGACTAGCGGGGGGACCGGGGAGCTGTTTTTT.

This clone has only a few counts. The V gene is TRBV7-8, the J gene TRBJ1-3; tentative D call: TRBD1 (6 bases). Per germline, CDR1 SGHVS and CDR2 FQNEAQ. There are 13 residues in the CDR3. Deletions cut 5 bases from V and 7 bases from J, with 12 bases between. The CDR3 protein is CASSQGLMNTIYF. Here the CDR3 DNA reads TGTGCCAGCAGCCAGGGGCTCATGAACACCATATATTTT.

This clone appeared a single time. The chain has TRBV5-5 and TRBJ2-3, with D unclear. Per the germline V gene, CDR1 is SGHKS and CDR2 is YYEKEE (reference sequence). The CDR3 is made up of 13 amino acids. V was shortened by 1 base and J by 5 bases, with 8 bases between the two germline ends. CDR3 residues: CASSLNIIDTQYF. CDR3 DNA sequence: TGTGCCAGCAGCTTGAATATTATAGATACGCAGTATTTT.

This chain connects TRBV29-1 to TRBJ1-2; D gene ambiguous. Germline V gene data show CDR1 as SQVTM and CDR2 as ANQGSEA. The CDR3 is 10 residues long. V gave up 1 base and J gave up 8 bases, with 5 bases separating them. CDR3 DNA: TGCAGCGTTGAAGGAGTCGGCTACACCTTC. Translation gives CSVEGVGYTF.

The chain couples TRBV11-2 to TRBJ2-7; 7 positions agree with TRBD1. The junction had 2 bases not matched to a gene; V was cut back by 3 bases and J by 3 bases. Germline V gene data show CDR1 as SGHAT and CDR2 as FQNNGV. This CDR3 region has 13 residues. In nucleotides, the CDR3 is TGTGCCAGCAGCTTTGGGACAGACTACGAGCAGTACTTC. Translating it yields CASSFGTDYEQYF.

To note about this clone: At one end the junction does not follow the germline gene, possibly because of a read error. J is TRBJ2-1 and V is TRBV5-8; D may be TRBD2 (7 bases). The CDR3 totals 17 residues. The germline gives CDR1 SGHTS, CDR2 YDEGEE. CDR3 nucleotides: TGTGCCAGCAGGCCGGGCCGGGGGGCCTGGGTCTACGATGAGCAGTTCTTC. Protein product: CASRPGRGAWVYDEQFF. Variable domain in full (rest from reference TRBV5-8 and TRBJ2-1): EAGVTQSPTHLIKTRGQQATLRCSPISGHTSVYWYQQALGLGLQFLLWYDEGEERNRGNFPPRFSGRQFPNYSSELNVNALELEDSALYLCASRPGRGAWVYDEQFFGPGTRLTVL.

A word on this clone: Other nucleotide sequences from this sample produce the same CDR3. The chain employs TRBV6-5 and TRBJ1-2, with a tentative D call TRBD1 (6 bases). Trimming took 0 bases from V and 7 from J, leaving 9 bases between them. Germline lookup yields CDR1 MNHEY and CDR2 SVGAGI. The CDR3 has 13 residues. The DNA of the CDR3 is TGTGCCAGCAGTTACTCGAGAGGGGGTGGCTACACCTTC. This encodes CASSYSRGGGYTF.

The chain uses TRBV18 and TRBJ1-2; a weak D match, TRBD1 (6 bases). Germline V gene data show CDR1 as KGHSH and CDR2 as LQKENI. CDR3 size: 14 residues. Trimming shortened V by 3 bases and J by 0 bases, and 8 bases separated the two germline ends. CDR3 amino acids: CASSPTGANYGYTF. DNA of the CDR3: TGTGCCAGCTCACCGACAGGAGCTAACTATGGCTACACCTTC.

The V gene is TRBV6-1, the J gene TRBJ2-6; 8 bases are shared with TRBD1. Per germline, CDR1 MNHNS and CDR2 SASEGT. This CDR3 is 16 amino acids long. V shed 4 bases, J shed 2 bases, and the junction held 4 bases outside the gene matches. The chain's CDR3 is CASSVRQGPGANVLTF. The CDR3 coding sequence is TGTGCCAGCAGTGTGCGACAGGGGCCTGGGGCCAACGTCCTGACTTTC.

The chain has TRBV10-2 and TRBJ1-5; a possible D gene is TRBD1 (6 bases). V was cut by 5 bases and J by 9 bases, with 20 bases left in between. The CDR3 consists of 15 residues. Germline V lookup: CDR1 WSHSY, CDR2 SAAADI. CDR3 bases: TGCGCCAGCAGTAGCCCCGGGACACCTTTTGTGCCCCAGCATTTT. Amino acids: CASSSPGTPFVPQHF.

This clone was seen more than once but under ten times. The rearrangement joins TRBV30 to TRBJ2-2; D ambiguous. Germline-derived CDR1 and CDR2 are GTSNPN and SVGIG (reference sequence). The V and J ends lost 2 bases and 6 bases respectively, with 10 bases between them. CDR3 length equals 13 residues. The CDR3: CAWSRAVPGELFF. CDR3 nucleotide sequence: TGTGCCTGGAGTCGTGCGGTCCCCGGGGAGCTGTTTTTT.

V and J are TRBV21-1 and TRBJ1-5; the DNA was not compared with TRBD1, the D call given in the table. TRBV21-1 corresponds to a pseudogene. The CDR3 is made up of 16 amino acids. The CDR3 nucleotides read TGTGCCAGCAGCAACGCAGGGGGCGTAAGCAATCAGCCCCAGCATTTT. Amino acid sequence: CASSNAGGVSNQPQHF.

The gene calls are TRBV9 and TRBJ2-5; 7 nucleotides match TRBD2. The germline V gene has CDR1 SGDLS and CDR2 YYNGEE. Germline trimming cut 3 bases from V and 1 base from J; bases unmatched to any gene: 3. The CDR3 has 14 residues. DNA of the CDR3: TGTGCCAGCAGCGGGGGGGGATCCCAAGAGACCCAGTACTTC. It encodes CASSGGGSQETQYF.

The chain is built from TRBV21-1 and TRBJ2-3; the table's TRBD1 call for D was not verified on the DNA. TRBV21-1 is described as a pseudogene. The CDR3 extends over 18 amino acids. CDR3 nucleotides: TGTGCCAGCAGCAAATTGGGCTTAGGACAGGAGAACACAGATACGCAGTATTTT. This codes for CASSKLGLGQENTDTQYF.

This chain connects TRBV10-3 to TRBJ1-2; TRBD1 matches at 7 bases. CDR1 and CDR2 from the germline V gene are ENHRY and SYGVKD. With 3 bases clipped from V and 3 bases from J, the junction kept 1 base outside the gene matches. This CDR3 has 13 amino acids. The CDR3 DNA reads TGTGCCATCAGTGACGACAGGGACTATGGCTACACCTTC. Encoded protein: CAISDDRDYGYTF.

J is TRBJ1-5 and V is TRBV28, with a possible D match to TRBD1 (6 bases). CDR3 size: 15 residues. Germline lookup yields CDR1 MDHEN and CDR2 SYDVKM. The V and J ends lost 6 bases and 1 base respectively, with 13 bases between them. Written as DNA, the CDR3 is TGTGCCAGCAGACCCCCGGACAGAAGCAATCAGCCCCAGCATTTT. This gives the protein CASRPPDRSNQPQHF.